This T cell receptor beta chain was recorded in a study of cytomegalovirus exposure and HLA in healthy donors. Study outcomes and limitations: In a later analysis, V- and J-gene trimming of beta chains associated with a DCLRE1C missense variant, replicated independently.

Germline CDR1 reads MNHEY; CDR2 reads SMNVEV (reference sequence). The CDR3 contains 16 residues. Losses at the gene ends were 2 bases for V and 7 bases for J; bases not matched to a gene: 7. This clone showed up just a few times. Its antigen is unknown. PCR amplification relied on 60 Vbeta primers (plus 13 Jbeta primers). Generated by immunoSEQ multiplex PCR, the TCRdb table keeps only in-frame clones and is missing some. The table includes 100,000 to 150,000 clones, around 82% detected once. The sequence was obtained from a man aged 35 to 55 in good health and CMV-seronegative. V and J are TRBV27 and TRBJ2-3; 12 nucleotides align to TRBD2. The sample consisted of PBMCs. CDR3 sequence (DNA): TGTGCCAGCAGTTTAAACCTAGCGGGGGGGCCGAATACGCAGTATTTT. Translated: CASSLNLAGGPNTQYF.